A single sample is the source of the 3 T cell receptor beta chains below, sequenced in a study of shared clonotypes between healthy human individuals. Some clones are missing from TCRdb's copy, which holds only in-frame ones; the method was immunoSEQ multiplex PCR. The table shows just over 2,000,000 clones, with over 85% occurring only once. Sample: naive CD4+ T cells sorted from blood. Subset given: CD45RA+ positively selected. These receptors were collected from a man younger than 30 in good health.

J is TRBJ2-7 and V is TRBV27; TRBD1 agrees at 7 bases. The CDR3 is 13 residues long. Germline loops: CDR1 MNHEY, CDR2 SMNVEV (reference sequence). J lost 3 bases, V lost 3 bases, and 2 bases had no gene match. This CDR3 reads CASSFRQGYEQYF. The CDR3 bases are TGTGCCAGCAGTTTTAGACAGGGCTACGAGCAGTACTTC.

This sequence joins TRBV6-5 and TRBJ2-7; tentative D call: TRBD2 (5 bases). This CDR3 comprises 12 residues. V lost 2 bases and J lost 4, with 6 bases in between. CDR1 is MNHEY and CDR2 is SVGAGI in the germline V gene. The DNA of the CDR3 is TGTGCCAGCAGTTACGAGGGATACGAGCAGTACTTC. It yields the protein CASSYEGYEQYF.

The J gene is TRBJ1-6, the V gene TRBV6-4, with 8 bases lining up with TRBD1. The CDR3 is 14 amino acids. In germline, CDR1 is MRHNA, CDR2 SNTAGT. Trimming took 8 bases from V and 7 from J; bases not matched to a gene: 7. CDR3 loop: CASPDRVGNSPLHF. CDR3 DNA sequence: TGTGCCAGCCCGGACAGGGTAGGGAATTCACCCCTCCACTTT.